The clone carrying this T cell receptor beta chain was seen at least ten times. Its specificity is unknown. Regions amplified from RNA transcripts were the TCR beta CDR3 regions. TCR CDR3 regions were first amplified by RT-PCR with HTBI primers. MiXCR was run by TCRdb on the multiplex PCR reads, yielding one entry per CDR3 protein. The data show approximately 250,000 distinct CDR3 sequences, with more than 20% seen just once and approximately 35% held by the top ten. The study included ophthalmopathy patients with Clinical Activity Score at least 3, NOSPECS grade at least 4 and duration under 3 months. PBMCs were collected from an approximately 9.2 ml volume of fresh peripheral blood. Per the germline V gene, CDR1 is SQVTM and CDR2 is ANQGSEA. Deletions cut 7 bases from V and 4 bases from J, with 11 bases between. The CDR3 consists of 11 residues. The sample belongs to a study of T cells in Graves' hyperthyroidism and ophthalmopathy. Study-level points and caveats: Ophthalmopathy got predicted by the model a median roughly 6.1 months before its onset. Ophthalmopathy and stable hyperthyroidism were told apart by a 13 V-J model.

This receptor was obtained from a woman between 40 and 50 years old with Graves' ophthalmopathy. Sequencing was done on a sample of blood. The J gene is TRBJ2-7, the V gene TRBV29-1, with D tentatively TRBD2 (5 bases). CDR3 amino acids: CSALSVYEQYF. In DNA form, the CDR3 reads TGCAGCGCCCTTAGCGTTTACGAGCAGTACTTC.